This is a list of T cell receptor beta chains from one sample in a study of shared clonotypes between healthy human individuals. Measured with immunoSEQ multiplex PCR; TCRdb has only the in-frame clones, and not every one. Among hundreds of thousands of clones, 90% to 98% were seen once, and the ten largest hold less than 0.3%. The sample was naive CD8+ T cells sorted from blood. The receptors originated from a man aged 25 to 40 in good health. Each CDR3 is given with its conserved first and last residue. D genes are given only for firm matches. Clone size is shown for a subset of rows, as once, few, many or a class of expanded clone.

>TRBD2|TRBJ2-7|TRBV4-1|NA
TGCGCCAGCAGCACGCGGACTAGCGGGGCCTACGAGCAGTACTTC
CASSTRTSGAYEQYF
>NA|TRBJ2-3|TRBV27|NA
TGTGCCAGCAGTCTCTCGGACGCCGTTTCTGAGGCAACGCAGTATTTT
CASSLSDAVSEATQYF
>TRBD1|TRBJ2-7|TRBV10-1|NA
TGCGCCAGCAGCGACGGACAGGGGAGGGTCTACGAGCAGTACTTC
CASSDGQGRVYEQYF
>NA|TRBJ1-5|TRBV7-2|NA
TGTGCCAGCAGCTTAGGGGTGCAGCCCCAGCATTTT
CASSLGVQPQHF
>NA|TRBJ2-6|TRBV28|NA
TGTGCCAGCAGTTCCCCTATCGGGGGGGCCAACGTCCTGACTTTC
CASSSPIGGANVLTF
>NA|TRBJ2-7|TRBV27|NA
TGTGCCAGCAGTGTTCAGGGGTTATTGCCCTACGAGCAGTACTTC
CASSVQGLLPYEQYF
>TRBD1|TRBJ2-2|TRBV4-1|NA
TGCGCCAGCAGCTGGAAAATACCGGGACAGGGGAACTTGAACACCGGGGAGCTGTTTTTT
CASSWKIPGQGNLNTGELFF
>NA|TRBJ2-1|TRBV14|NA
TGTGCCAGCAGCCAAAAGCGGAGCTCCTACAATGAGCAGTTCTTC
CASSQKRSSYNEQFF
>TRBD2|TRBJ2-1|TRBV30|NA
TGTGCCTGGAGTGTTGGTGCGGGAGGGCCCATCAATGAGCAGTTCTTC
CAWSVGAGGPINEQFF
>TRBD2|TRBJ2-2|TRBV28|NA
TGTGCCAGCAGTTTGGACCCAAGGGGGACTAGCGGGGACACCGGGGAGCTGTTTTTT
CASSLDPRGTSGDTGELFF
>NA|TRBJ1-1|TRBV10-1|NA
TGCGCCAGCAGCCACCTACTTTCCGGACGGAGAATTTTTCGAGGAAACACTGAAGCTTTCTTT
CASSHLLSGRRIFRGNTEAFF
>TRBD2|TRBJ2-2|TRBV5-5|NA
TGTGCCAGCAGCCCCTCGGGAGGGACCGCCCTGACCGGGGAGCTGTTTTTT
CASSPSGGTALTGELFF
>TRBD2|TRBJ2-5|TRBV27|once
TGTGCCAGCAGTCCCTCGCACAGCGGGGAAGAGACCCAGTACTTC
CASSPSHSGEETQYF
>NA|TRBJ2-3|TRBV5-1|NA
TGCGCCCCTAATAAGGAAGCGAGACCCACAGATACGCAGTATTTT
CAPNKEARPTDTQYF
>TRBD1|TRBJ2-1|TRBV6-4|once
TGTGCCAGCAGTCCCCGACAGGGCGTATACAATGAGCAGTTCTTC
CASSPRQGVYNEQFF
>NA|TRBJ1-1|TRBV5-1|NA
TGCGCCAGCAGCTTGCGGGGTAGAAGCACTGAAGCTTTCTTT
CASSLRGRSTEAFF
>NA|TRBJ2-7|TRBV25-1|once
TGTGCCAGCGCGGCCCCGGGACTCAGCTCCTACGAGCAGTACTTC
CASAAPGLSSYEQYF
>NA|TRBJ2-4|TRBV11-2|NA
TGTGCCAGCAGCCCTGAGCACGCCCTAGCCAAAAACATTCAGTACTTC
CASSPEHALAKNIQYF
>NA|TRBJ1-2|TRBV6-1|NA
TGTGCCAGCAAGGGCGACTATTTTGGCTACACCTTC
CASKGDYFGYTF
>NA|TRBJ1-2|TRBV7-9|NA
TGTGCCAGCAGACCCCGAGGTGATGGCTACACCTTC
CASRPRGDGYTF
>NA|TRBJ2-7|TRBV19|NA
TGTGCCAGTAGTATAGGAGACAGGACCTACGAGCAGTACTTC
CASSIGDRTYEQYF
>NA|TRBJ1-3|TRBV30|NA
TGTGCCTGGAGTCCGGGCCACTCTGGAAACACCATATATTTT
CAWSPGHSGNTIYF
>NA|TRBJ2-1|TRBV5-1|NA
TGCGCCAGCAGCTTGGGGGACTCATCCTACAATGAGCAGTTCTTC
CASSLGDSSYNEQFF
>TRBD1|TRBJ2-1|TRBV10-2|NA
TGCGCCAGCAACGAGGGGGCCCCCCTATCCCATGAGCAGTTCTTC
CASNEGAPLSHEQFF
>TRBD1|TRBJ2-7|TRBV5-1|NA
TGCGCCAGCAGCCCACGACGACAGGGGGATGCCTACGAGCAGTACTTC
CASSPRRQGDAYEQYF
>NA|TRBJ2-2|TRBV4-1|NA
TGCGCCAGCAGCCAAGTCGCCGGTTCTTCGTCCCCGGCGACCGGGGAGCTGTTTTTT
CASSQVAGSSSPATGELFF
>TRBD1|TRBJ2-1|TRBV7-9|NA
TGTGCCAGCAGCATGACAGGGGCTGGGAATGAGCAGTTCTTC
CASSMTGAGNEQFF
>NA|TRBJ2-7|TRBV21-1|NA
TGTGCCAGCAGCAAAGTAAGCCGGGGGAGCGAGCAGTACTTC
CASSKVSRGSEQYF
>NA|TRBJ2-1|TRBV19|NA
TGTGCCAGTAGTTGGAAAGTCCTCTACAATGAGCAGTTCTTC
CASSWKVLYNEQFF
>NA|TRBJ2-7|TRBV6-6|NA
TGTGCCAGCAGTTACCTCCCCGCGGGACAGATTCAGGGGCAGTACTTC
CASSYLPAGQIQGQYF
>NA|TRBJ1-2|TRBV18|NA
TGTGCCAGCTCACCTACTGGACAAACCTATGGCTACACCTTC
CASSPTGQTYGYTF